This T cell receptor (beta chain) was identified in a study of cytomegalovirus exposure and HLA in healthy donors. Primers: 60 Vbeta forward and 13 Jbeta reverse. Clones were sequenced by immunoSEQ multiplex PCR, and TCRdb holds only the in-frame ones, with some missing. The table includes some 98,000 clones, approximately 70% detected once. This CDR3 has 17 residues. Germline CDR1 and CDR2: KGHSH and LQKENI. V was pared by 5 bases and J by 0 bases, with 9 bases of the junction left unmatched. This chain joins TRBV18 and TRBJ1-3; 8 bases agree with TRBD1. The sequence was obtained from a man aged 50 to 60 in good health and CMV-seronegative. Sequences were obtained from PBMCs. This CDR3 reads CASSMAAGGLSGNTIYF. The CDR3 DNA follows: TGTGCCAGCTCAATGGCGGCAGGGGGCCTCTCTGGAAACACCATATATTTT.